The source of this T cell receptor beta chain is a study of blood T cell repertoires in COVID-19. Study as a whole: There were acute and convalescent COVID-19 samples, and they came from the United States, Italy and Spain. Sources were T cells, B-cell-depleted T cells, or PBMCs; the material itself was cDNA or gDNA.

Original methodology: The assay estimated nucleated cells by amplifying reference gene primers. TCRdb's copy holds only in-frame clones and misses some; the assay was immunoSEQ multiplex PCR. For V, J and clone size, that table is used; D and trimming come from the DNA. Found here are approximately 160,000 clones, approximately 80% of them singletons; the top ten hold 2.5% to 3%. The table lists this clone with many counts. Sequenced: peripheral blood. The clonotype comes from a woman aged 60 to 75 with acute or convalescent COVID-19.

CDR3 in amino acids: CASSVGRGSPSTNEKLFF. The CDR3 DNA sequence: TGTGCCAGCAGCGTAGGTCGGGGGTCCCCTTCAACTAATGAAAAACTGTTTTTT. The chain joins TRBV9 to TRBJ1-4; maybe TRBD1 (5 bases). The CDR3 runs 18 residues. Germline V lookup: CDR1 SGDLS, CDR2 YYNGEE. The V end lost 0 bases, the J end lost 0 bases, and 15 bases lay between the germline ends.